This record looks at one T cell receptor (beta chain) sequence and its context. What it recognizes is unknown. Profiling relied on immunoSEQ multiplex PCR, and the TCRdb table lists in-frame clones only, not all of them. The sample contains tens of thousands of clones, approximately 70% of which appear only once. This entry comes from a study of CD8 T cell repertoires and HIV-1 epitope variants. In the study overall: Each of Twenty-five Gag and Nef epitope peptides stimulated a separate culture. Study conclusions and caveats: The assay identified only TCR beta chains of antigen-proliferating T cells.

Germline V gene data show CDR1 as MNHEY and CDR2 as SVGAGI. This CDR3 has 14 residues. Trimming took 0 bases from V and 3 from J; bases not matched to a gene: 2. The chain is built from TRBV6-5 and TRBJ2-7, with 7 bases aligning to TRBD2. This clonotype originated in a male donor with HIV. The specimen was uncultured baseline CD8+ T cells from peripheral blood mononuclear cells (PBMCs). CDR3 nucleotides: TGTGCCAGCAGTTACTCAGGGGAGGGCTACGAGCAGTACTTC. This encodes CASSYSGEGYEQYF.